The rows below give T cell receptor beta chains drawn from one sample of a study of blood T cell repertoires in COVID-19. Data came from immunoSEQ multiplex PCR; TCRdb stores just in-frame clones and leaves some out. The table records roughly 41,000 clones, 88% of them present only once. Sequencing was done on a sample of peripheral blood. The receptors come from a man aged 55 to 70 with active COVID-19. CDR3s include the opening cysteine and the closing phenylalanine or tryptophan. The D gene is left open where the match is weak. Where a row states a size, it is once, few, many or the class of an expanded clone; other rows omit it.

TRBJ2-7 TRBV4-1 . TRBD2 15 TGCGCCAGCAGCCAAGAGACTAGCGGGAACTACGAGCAGTACTTC CASSQETSGNYEQYF
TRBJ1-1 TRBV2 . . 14 TGTGCCAGCAGTGAAGGTTTAGGAACAGGGGAAGCTTTCTTT CASSEGLGTGEAFF
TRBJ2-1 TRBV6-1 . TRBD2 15 TGTGCCAGCAGTGAATTGCTAGCGGGGTACAATGAGCAGTTCTTC CASSELLAGYNEQFF
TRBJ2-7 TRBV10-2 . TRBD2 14 TGCGCCAGCAGTGAAGGCGGGAGCCCCGGGGAGCAGTACTTC CASSEGGSPGEQYF
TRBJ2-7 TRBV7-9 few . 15 TGTGCCAGCAGCTTGTCAACTGTGAGGGTCGGGGAGCAGTACTTC CASSLSTVRVGEQYF
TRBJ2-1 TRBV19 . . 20 TGTGCCAGTAGTACCCGGGGTAGCGGGACAGATGATTGGGGATACAATGAGCAGTTCTTC CASSTRGSGTDDWGYNEQFF
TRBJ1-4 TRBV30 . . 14 TGTGCCTGTTCCCCCAGGGGATCGTGGGAAAAACTGTTTTTT CACSPRGSWEKLFF
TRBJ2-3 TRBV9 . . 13 TGTGCCAGCAGCGTAGATCCTTCAGATACGCAGTATTTT CASSVDPSDTQYF
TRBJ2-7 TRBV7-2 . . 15 TGTGCCAGCAGCTTAGGGGGGCAGGCCCTCTACGAGCAGTACTTC CASSLGGQALYEQYF
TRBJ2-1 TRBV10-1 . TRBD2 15 TGCGCCAGCAGGCCGGGACTAGCGGCTTACAATGAGCAGTTCTTC CASRPGLAAYNEQFF
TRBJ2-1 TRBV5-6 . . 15 TGTGCCAGCAGCCCCCCTGCAGGGGGGCCCAATGAGCAGTTCTTC CASSPPAGGPNEQFF
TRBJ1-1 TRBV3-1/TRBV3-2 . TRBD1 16 TGTGCCAGCAGCCTCGGACAGGGGGGGATGAACACTGAAGCTTTCTTT CASSLGQGGMNTEAFF
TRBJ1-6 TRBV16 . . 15 TGTGCCAGCAGCCAATCGTCAGGGATAACTTCACCCCTCCACTTT CASSQSSGITSPLHF
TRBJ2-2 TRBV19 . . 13 TGTGCCAGTAGTAGGGCAGGTCCAGGGGAGCTGTTTTTT CASSRAGPGELFF
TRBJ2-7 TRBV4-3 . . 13 TGCGCCAGCAGCCAGAAGAAGGACACAGAGCAGTACTTC CASSQKKDTEQYF
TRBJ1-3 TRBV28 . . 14 TGTGCCAGCACAGAGGCGAACTCTGGAAACACCATATATTTT CASTEANSGNTIYF
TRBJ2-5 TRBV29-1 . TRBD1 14 TGCAGCGTTCTGTCGGGACAGGGGTTGGAGACCCAGTACTTC CSVLSGQGLETQYF
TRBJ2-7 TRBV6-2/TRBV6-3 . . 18 TGTGCCAGCAGTTACCCTCGGACACCCCCTGTCTCCTCCTACGAGCAGTACTTC CASSYPRTPPVSSYEQYF
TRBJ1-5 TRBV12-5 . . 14 TGTGCTAGTGGTTTTGGGCAGCCGGCGGGGCCCCAGCATTTT CASGFGQPAGPQHF
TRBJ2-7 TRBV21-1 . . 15 TGTGCCAGCAGCACCCGACAGCGAGATTTCTACGAGCAGTACTTC CASSTRQRDFYEQYF
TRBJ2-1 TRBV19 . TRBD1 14 TGTGCCAGTAGTGCGAGAGGACAGGTCAATGAGCAGTTCTTC CASSARGQVNEQFF
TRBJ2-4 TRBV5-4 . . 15 TGTGCCAGCAGCGACCCCCGGGAAGAAGGGAACATTCAGTACTTC CASSDPREEGNIQYF
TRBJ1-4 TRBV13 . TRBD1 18 TGTGCCAGCAGCTTAGGCCTTACTTGGCAGGGGGCGCGGGAAAAACTGTTTTTT CASSLGLTWQGAREKLFF
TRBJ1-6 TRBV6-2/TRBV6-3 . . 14 TGTGCCAGCAGTTCTCACGCAGACCTAGGACCCCTCCACTTT CASSSHADLGPLHF
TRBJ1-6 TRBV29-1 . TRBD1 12 TGCAGCGTCGGACAGGGGAATTCACCCCTCCACTTT CSVGQGNSPLHF
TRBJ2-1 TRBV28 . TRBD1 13 TGTGCCAGCAAACAGGGGGCGAGGAATGAGCAGTTCTTC CASKQGARNEQFF
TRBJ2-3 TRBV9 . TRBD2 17 TGTGCCAGCAGCGTAGAAGGAGCGGGAGAGGGCACAGATACGCAGTATTTT CASSVEGAGEGTDTQYF
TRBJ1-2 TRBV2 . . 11 TGTGCCAGCGGGGGCGACTATGGCTACACCTTC CASGGDYGYTF
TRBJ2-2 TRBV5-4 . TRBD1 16 TGTGCCAGCAGCTTCACTACAGGGGGTAGGACCGGGGAGCTGTTTTTT CASSFTTGGRTGELFF
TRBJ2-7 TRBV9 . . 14 TGTGCCAGCAGCGTAGAGGGGGACCGGGACGAGCAGTACTTC CASSVEGDRDEQYF
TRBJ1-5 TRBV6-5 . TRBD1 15 TGTGCCAGCGGCTCTCTCCGACAGGGCGTTCAGCCCCAGCATTTT CASGSLRQGVQPQHF
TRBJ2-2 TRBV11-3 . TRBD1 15 TGTGCCAGCAGCTCCCGGGACAGGATAGAGGGGGAGCTGTTTTTT CASSSRDRIEGELFF
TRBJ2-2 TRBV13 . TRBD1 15 TGTGCCAGCAGCGGGGACAGGGTCGGGGCCGGGGAGCTGTTTTTT CASSGDRVGAGELFF
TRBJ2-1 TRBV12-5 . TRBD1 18 TGTGCTAGTGGTTTCGGGACAGGCTCCCTTAGCTCCTACAATGAGCAGTTCTTC CASGFGTGSLSSYNEQFF
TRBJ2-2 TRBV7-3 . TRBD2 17 TGTGCCAGCAGCCCGGGACTAGCGGGAGAAATCACCGGGGAGCTGTTTTTT CASSPGLAGEITGELFF
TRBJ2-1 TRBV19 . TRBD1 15 TGTGCCAGTACTCCGACAGGGTTAACTCCCAATGAGCAGTTCTTC CASTPTGLTPNEQFF
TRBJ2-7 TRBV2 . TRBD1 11 TGTGCCAGCAGTTCTTTGGCAGGGGGGTACTTC CASSSLAGGYF
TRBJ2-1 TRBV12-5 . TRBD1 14 TGTGCTAGTGGTTTGGGACAGGGCTACAATGAGCAGTTCTTC CASGLGQGYNEQFF
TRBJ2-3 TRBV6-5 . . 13 TGTGCCAGCGACAATAGGGGTCTAGATACGCAGTATTTT CASDNRGLDTQYF
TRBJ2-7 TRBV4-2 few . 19 TGTGCCAGCAGCCAATCTTTCGAGGATCCACAGGCTAAGGCCTACGAGCAGTACTTC CASSQSFEDPQAKAYEQYF
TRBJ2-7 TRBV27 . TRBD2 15 TGTGCCAGCAGTAGGAGCTTAGCGGGAGCCTACGAGCAGTACTTC CASSRSLAGAYEQYF
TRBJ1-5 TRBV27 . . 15 TGTGCCAGCAGTTTACAATGGGCACCCAATCAGCCCCAGCATTTT CASSLQWAPNQPQHF